These 14 T cell receptor beta chains came from one sample sequenced in a study of T cells in Graves' hyperthyroidism and ophthalmopathy (dated by TCRdb to the late 2010s). The library was produced with multiplex PCR. Instrument on record: Illumina HiSeq 2000. Amplification of TCR beta CDR3 regions was carried out from RNA transcripts. The TCR CDR3 was subjected to a first round of RT-PCR using the HTBI primer set and the Qiagen OneStep RT-PCR kit. The public reads were run again by TCRdb, first through fastp at Q25 and then through MiXCR, and only productive beta chains were kept. Every CDR3 protein is listed once, alongside the most common genes and DNA of its rows. The sample table shows a few hundred thousand distinct CDR3 sequences, and 16% are seen once. Of the sample, 2.5% to 4% falls within the top ten clones. Sequenced sample: blood. The origin of the receptors is a woman aged 35 to 49 with Graves' ophthalmopathy.

The V gene is TRBV6-6, the J gene TRBJ2-3, with D perhaps being TRBD1 or TRBD2 (6 bases each). V dropped 0 bases and J dropped 3 bases, with 16 bases sitting between them. The germline gives CDR1 MNHNY, CDR2 SVGAGI (reference sequence). The CDR3 length is 17 residues. The CDR3: CASSYSLGGGRTDTQYF. The CDR3 DNA follows: TGTGCCAGCAGTTACTCGCTGGGGGGCGGGCGGACAGATACGCAGTATTTT.

The V gene is TRBV18, the J gene TRBJ2-2; TRBD1 matches 7 bases. V was clipped by 2 bases and J by 0 bases; unmatched bases: 6. The CDR3 totals 17 residues. CDR1 and CDR2 from the germline V gene are KGHSH and LQKENI. This chain's CDR3 is CASSPGTVNANTGELFF. CDR3 DNA: TGTGCCAGCTCACCAGGGACAGTTAACGCGAACACCGGGGAGCTGTTTTTT.

The rearrangement joins TRBV10-3 to TRBJ1-3; TRBD1 aligns across 8 bases. CDR3 size: 15 residues. Trimming removed 6 bases from V and 2 bases from J; junction bases left unmatched: 6. CDR1 and CDR2 from the germline V gene are ENHRY and SYGVKD. The CDR3 loop reads CAIRASDRAGNTIYF. The CDR3 DNA reads TGTGCCATCAGGGCCTCGGACAGGGCTGGAAACACCATATATTTT.

This sequence joins TRBV6-1 and TRBJ1-5, with 10 bases that match TRBD1. This CDR3 is 14 amino acids long. Germline V gives CDR1 MNHNS, CDR2 SASEGT. V lost 6 bases, J lost 4 bases, and 3 bases stayed unmatched. This CDR3 reads CASRRQGANQPQHF. CDR3 in DNA: TGTGCCAGCAGGAGACAGGGGGCGAATCAGCCCCAGCATTTT.

This chain connects TRBV20-1 to TRBJ2-1; weak D call: TRBD2 (5 bases). V lost 1 base, J lost 5 bases, and 12 bases lay in between. Germline V lookup: CDR1 DFQATT, CDR2 SNEGSKA (reference sequence). The CDR3 is made up of 14 amino acids. CDR3 loop: CSARGLAENNEQFF. Here the CDR3 DNA reads TGCAGTGCTAGAGGCCTAGCCGAAAACAATGAGCAGTTCTTC.

This clonotype was seen many times. The chain combines TRBV11-2 with TRBJ2-3, with D possibly matching TRBD2 (5 bases). The CDR3 is made up of 16 amino acids. The germline V gene has CDR1 SGHAT and CDR2 FQNNGV. V gave up 5 bases and J gave up 1 base, with 16 bases separating them. CDR3 sequence reads: CASSLLRGSGTDTQYF. CDR3 bases: TGTGCCAGCAGCCTCTTACGGGGTAGCGGCACAGATACGCAGTATTTT.

About this clonotype: A much larger clone lies a single base off, so this may be a read error. The conserved phenylalanine or tryptophan normally closing the CDR3 is absent here, so this likely arose from a read error. The chain is built from TRBV12-3 or TRBV12-4 and TRBJ2-3; D may be TRBD2 (5 bases). The CDR3 is 14 amino acids. Trimming cost V 5 bases and J 2 bases, with 11 bases left between them. CDR3 sequence reads: CASSRAEDTDTQYL. The DNA of the CDR3 is TGTGCCAGCAGTCGAGCGGAGGACACAGATACGCAGTATCTT.

The chain links TRBV4-1 to TRBJ1-5; D remains unclear. Germline V gene lookup returns CDR1 MGHRA and CDR2 YSYEKL. With 2 bases removed from V and 1 base from J, the gap between germline ends came to 3 bases. This CDR3 has 13 residues. The CDR3 DNA follows: TGCGCCAGCAGCCAACGAAGCAATCAGCCCCAGCATTTT. Its translation is CASSQRSNQPQHF.

CDR3 DNA sequence: TGCGCCAGCAGCTTGAGCCCCCGGGGTGAGGAGACCCAGTACTTC. Amino acids: CASSLSPRGEETQYF. The chain couples TRBV5-1 to TRBJ2-5, with D perhaps matching TRBD2 (5 bases). The CDR3 totals 15 residues. Germline CDR1 reads SGHRS; CDR2 reads YFSETQ. V shed 1 base and J shed 5 bases, with 15 bases lying between them.

This clonotype was counted many times. The V gene is TRBV28, the J gene TRBJ2-1, with 7 bases lining up with TRBD2. The V segment lost 6 bases and the J segment 8 bases; nucleotides outside the gene matches: 13. CDR3 length: 15 amino acids. Germline CDR1 MDHEN, CDR2 SYDVKM. This chain's CDR3 is CASRVPRLAFYEQFF. The CDR3 DNA sequence: TGTGCCAGCAGAGTGCCGAGACTAGCATTCTATGAGCAGTTCTTC.

This clonotype came up many times. The chain has TRBV29-1 and TRBJ2-3; D possibly uses TRBD1 or TRBD2 (5 bases each). V lost 4 bases to trimming and J lost 2 bases, with 10 bases between them. Looked up from germline, CDR1 is SQVTM and CDR2 is ANQGSEA. CDR3 length: 13 residues. CDR3 coding DNA: TGCAGCGTTGGAGGGGTGTTCACAGATACGCAGTATTTT. Its protein product is CSVGGVFTDTQYF.

The chain recombines TRBV5-6 with TRBJ2-1; D unclear. The ends were cut back, 1 base at V and 9 bases at J, with 11 bases in the middle. CDR1 is SGHDT, CDR2 YYEEEE, per germline. The CDR3 totals 13 residues. CDR3 protein: CASSLSLVGEQFF. CDR3 sequence (DNA): TGTGCCAGCAGCTTGAGTCTAGTTGGTGAGCAGTTCTTC.

This clonotype was seen a handful of times. The chain uses TRBV14 and TRBJ2-1; D possibly uses TRBD1 or TRBD2 (5 bases each). V lost 4 bases, J lost 5 bases, and 15 bases lay in between. The CDR3 length is 15 residues. CDR1 SGHDN and CDR2 FVKESK come from the germline V gene. The CDR3 DNA follows: TGTGCCAGCAGCCCAGCCGGGACGACAGACAATGAGCAGTTCTTC. Amino acids: CASSPAGTTDNEQFF.

This clonotype appeared many times. The rearrangement joins TRBV11-3 to TRBJ2-5, with TRBD2 matching 8 bases. Germline CDR1 is SGHNT and CDR2 is YENEEA. This CDR3 spans 13 amino acids. V gave up 7 bases and J gave up 2 bases; unmatched junction bases: 3. In nucleotides, the CDR3 is TGTGCCAGCAAGGCGGGGGGACAAGAGACCCAGTACTTC. It yields the protein CASKAGGQETQYF.